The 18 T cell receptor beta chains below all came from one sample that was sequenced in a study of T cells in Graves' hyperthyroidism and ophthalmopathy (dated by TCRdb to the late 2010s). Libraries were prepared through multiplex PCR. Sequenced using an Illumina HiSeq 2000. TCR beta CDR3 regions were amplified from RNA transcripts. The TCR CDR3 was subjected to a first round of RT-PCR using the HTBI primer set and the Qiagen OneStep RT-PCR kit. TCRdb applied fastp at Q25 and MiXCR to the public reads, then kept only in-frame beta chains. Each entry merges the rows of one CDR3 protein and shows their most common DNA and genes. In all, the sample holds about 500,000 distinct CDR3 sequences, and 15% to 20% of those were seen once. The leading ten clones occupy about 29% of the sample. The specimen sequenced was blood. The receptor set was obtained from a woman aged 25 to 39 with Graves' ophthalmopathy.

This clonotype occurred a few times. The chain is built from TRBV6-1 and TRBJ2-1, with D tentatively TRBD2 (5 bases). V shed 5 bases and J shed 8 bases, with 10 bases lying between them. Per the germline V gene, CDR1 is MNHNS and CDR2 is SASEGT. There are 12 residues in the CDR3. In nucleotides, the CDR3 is TGTGCCAGCAGTCGAGAGAGGGATGAGCAGTTCTTC. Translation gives CASSRERDEQFF.

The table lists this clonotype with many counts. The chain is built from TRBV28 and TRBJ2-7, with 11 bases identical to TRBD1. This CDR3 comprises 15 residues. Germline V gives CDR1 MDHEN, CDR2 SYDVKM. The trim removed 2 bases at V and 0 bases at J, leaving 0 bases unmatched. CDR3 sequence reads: CASSLGTGGSYEQYF. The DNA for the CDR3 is TGTGCCAGCAGTTTAGGGACAGGGGGCTCCTACGAGCAGTACTTC.

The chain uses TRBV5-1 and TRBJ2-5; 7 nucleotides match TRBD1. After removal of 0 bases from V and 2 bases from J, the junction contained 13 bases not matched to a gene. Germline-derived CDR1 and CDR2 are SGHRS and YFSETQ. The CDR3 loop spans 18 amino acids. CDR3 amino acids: CASSLETLGQSIQETQYF. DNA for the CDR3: TGCGCCAGCAGCTTGGAGACGTTGGGACAGAGTATTCAAGAGACCCAGTACTTC.

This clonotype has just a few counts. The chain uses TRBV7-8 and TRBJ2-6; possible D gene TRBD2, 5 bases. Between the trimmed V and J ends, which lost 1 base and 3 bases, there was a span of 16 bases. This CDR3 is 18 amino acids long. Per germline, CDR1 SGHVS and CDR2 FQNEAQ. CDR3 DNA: TGTGCCAGCAGCTTAGGAGGACTCACCCCCGGTGGGGCCAACGTCCTGACTTTC. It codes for CASSLGGLTPGGANVLTF.

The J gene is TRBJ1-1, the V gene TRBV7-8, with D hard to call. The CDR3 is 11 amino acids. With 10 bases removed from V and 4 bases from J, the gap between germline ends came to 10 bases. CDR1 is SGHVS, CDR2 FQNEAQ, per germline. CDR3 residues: CATKWSTEAFF. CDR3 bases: TGTGCCACCAAGTGGTCCACTGAAGCTTTCTTT.

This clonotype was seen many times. Here the CDR3 DNA reads TGTGCCAGCAGTTTAAACAGATTGGAGAATGAGCAGTTCTTC. This encodes CASSLNRLENEQFF. This sequence joins TRBV27 and TRBJ2-1; D remains ambiguous. The germline CDR1 and CDR2 sequences are MNHEY and SMNVEV (reference sequence). Trimming removed 2 bases from V and 7 bases from J, with 12 bases in between. CDR3 length: 14 residues.

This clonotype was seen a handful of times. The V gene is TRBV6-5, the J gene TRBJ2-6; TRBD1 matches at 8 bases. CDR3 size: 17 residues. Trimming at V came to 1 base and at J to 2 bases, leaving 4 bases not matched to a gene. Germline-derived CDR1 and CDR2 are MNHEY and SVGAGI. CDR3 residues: CASSYFPRGPGANVLTF. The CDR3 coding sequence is TGTGCCAGCAGTTACTTCCCCAGGGGGCCTGGGGCCAACGTCCTGACTTTC.

CDR3 nucleotides: TGTGCCAGCAGCTTATCGGGCGGGAGGGAGAGCGGGGAGCTGTTTTTT. Amino acid sequence: CASSLSGGRESGELFF. J is TRBJ2-2 and V is TRBV7-2, with 9 bases aligning to TRBD2. The ends lost 2 bases at V and 7 bases at J; junction bases unmatched: 8. The CDR3 spans 16 residues. Germline V gives CDR1 SGHTA, CDR2 FQGNSA.

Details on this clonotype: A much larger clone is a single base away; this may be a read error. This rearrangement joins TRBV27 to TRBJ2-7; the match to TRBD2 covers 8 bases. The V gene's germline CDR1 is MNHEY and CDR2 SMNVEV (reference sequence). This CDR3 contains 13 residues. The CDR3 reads CAGSSSGRREQYF. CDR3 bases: TGTGCCGGCAGTTCCAGCGGGAGACGCGAGCAGTACTTC.

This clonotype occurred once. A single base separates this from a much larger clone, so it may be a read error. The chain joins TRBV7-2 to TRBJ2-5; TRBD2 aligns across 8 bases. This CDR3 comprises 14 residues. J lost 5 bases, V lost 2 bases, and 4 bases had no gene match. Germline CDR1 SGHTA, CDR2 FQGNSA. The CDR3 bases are TGTACCAGCAGCTTAAGCGGGAGCAGTGAGACCCAGTACTTC. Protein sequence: CTSSLSGSSETQYF.

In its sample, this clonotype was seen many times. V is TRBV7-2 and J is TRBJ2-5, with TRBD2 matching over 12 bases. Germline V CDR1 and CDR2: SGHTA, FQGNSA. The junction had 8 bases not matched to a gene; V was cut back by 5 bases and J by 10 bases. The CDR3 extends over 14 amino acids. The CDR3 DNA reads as TGTGCCAGCAGCGTGACTAGCGGGAGCAGCGTCCAGTACTTC. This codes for CASSVTSGSSVQYF.

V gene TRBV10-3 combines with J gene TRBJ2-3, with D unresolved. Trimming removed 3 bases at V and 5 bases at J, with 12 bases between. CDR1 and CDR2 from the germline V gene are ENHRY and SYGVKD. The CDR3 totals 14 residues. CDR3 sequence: CAISDGPRGDTQYF. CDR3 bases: TGTGCCATCAGTGACGGCCCCCGAGGAGATACGCAGTATTTT.

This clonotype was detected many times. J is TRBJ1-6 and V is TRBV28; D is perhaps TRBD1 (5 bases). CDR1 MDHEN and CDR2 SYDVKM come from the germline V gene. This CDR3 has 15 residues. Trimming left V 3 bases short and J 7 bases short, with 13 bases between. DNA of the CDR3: TGTGCCAGCAGTTTGATGGGGCAGAGAAATTCACCCCTCCACTTT. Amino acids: CASSLMGQRNSPLHF.

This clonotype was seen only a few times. CDR3 sequence: CASGRGDARGYTF. DNA of the CDR3: TGTGCCAGCGGAAGGGGGGATGCGCGAGGCTACACCTTC. The chain uses TRBV27 and TRBJ1-2; the D gene is possibly TRBD1 (6 bases). The CDR3 loop spans 13 amino acids. Trimming removed 8 bases from V and 8 bases from J, with 18 bases in between. CDR1 MNHEY and CDR2 SMNVEV come from the germline V gene (reference sequence).

The CDR3 DNA reads TGTGCCAGCAGTTCCATAGGACTAGGATCGACAGATACGCAGTATTTT. It encodes CASSSIGLGSTDTQYF. The chain has TRBV27 and TRBJ2-3, with TRBD2 identical over 7 bases. This CDR3 region has 16 residues. The V segment lost 4 bases and the J segment 3 bases; nucleotides outside the gene matches: 10. Germline CDR1 MNHEY, CDR2 SMNVEV (reference sequence).

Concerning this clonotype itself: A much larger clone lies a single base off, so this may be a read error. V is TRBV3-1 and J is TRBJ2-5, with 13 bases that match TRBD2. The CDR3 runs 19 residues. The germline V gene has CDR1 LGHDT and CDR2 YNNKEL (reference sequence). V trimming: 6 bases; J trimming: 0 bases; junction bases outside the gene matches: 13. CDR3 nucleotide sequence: TGTGCCAGCAGTCCCGGACTAGCGGGAGAGCCGAGGTACCAAGAGACCCAGTACTTC. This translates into CASSPGLAGEPRYQETQYF.

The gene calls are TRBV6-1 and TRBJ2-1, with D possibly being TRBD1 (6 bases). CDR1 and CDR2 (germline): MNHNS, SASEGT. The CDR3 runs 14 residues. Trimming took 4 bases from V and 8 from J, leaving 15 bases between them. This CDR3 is CASSGQGPGYEQFF. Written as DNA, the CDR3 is TGTGCCAGCAGTGGGCAGGGGCCAGGATATGAGCAGTTCTTC.

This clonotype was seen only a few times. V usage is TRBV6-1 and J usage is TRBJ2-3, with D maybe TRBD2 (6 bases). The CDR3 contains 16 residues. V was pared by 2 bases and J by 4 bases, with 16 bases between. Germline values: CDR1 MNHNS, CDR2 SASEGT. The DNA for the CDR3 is TGTGCCAGCAGTGAAAGGGCGGGGTGGCTCCCAGATACGCAGTATTTT. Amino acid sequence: CASSERAGWLPDTQYF.